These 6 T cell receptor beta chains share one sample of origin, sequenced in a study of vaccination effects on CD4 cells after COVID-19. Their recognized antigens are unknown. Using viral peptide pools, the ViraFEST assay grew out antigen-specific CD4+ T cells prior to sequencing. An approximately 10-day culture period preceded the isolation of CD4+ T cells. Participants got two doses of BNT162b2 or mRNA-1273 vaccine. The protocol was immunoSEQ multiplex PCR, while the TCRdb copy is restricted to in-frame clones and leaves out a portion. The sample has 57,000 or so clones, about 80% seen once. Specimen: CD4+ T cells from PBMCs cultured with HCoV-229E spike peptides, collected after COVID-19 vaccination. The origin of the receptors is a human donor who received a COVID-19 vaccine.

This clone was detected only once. CDR3 bases: TGTGCCAGCCGCGGTACAGGGACAAACTATGGCTACACCTTC. Its translation is CASRGTGTNYGYTF. The J gene is TRBJ1-2, the V gene TRBV28, with D possibly being TRBD1 (6 bases). V was trimmed by 8 bases and J by 2 bases, leaving 15 bases between them. Looked up from germline, CDR1 is MDHEN and CDR2 is SYDVKM. This CDR3 has 14 amino acids.

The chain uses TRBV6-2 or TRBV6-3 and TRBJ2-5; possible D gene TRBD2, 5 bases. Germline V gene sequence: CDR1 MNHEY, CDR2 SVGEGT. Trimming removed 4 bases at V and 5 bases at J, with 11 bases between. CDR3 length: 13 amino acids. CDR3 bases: TGTGCCAGCAGTTCTAGCAATCGGGAGACCCAGTACTTC. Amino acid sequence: CASSSSNRETQYF.

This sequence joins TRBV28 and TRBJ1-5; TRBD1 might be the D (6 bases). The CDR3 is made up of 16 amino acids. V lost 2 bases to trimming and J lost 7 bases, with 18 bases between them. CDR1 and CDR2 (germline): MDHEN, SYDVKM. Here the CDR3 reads CASSLSYRVRGQPQHF. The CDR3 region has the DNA TGTGCCAGCAGTTTAAGCTACAGGGTCAGGGGCCAGCCCCAGCATTTT. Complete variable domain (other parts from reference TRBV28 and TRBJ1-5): DVKVTQSSRYLVKRTGEKVFLECVQDMDHENMFWYRQDPGLGLRLIYFSYDVKMKEKGDIPEGYSVSREKKERFSLILESASTNQTSMYLCASSLSYRVRGQPQHFGDGTRLSIL.

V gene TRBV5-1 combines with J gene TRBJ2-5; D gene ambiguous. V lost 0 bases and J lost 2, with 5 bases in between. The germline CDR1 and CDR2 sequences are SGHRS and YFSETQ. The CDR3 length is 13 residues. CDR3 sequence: CASSLAPQETQYF. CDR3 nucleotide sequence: TGCGCCAGCAGCTTGGCCCCGCAAGAGACCCAGTACTTC.

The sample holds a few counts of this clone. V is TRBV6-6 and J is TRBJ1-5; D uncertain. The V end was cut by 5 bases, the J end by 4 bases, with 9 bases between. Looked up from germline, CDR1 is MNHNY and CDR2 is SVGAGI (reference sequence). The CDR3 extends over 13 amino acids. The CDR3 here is CASSLHLNQPQHF. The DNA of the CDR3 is TGTGCCAGCAGTCTCCACTTAAATCAGCCCCAGCATTTT.

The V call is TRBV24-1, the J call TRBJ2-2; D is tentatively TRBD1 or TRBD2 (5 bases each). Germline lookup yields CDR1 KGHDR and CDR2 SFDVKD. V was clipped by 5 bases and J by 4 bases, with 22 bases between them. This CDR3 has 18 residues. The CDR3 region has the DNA TGTGCCACCAGTGGGGAGAAGACGAAAGGGGTGAGCACCGGGGAGCTGTTTTTT. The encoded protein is CATSGEKTKGVSTGELFF.